This T cell receptor beta chain is drawn from a study of chemoradiotherapy in HPV16-positive cancers. The overall study: Candidate HPV-specific clones and shared TCR motifs came from a couple of HPV16-positive patients. Notes on the study in general: Non-HPV-specific T cells did not expand in tumors during treatment, whereas candidate HPV-specific clones and E7-related motifs did. The functional HPV-specific definition rests on just two HPV16-positive patients.

Produced via immunoSEQ multiplex PCR; TCRdb's table is partial and in-frame only. The sample comprises some 19,000 clones, approximately 86% of which are singletons, and 3.5% to 6% rests with the top ten. Repeated repertoire sampling spanned the course of chemoradiotherapy. On this clone: Its antigen is unidentified.

The sequenced sample was blood, obtained from a patient who underwent chemoradiotherapy. This receptor was taken from a human donor with HPV-associated anogenital cancer.

CDR3 nucleotides: TGTGCCAGCAGTGAGGGGGCCACAGGGGTCTACGAGCAGTACTTC. As protein: CASSEGATGVYEQYF. J is TRBJ2-7 and V is TRBV6-1, with 7 bases identical to TRBD1. CDR3 length equals 15 residues. After removal of 3 bases from V and 3 bases from J, the junction contained 8 bases not matched to a gene. CDR1 is MNHNS and CDR2 is SASEGT in the germline V gene.